These 10 T cell receptor beta chains were all obtained from the same sample, sequenced in a study of blood T cell repertoires in COVID-19. The protocol was immunoSEQ multiplex PCR, while the TCRdb copy is restricted to in-frame clones and leaves out a portion. The sample has 70,000 to 100,000 clones, 89% seen once. Sequencing input: peripheral blood. These receptors came from a man between 45 and 60 years old with COVID-19, enrolled during active disease.

The rearrangement uses TRBV14 and TRBJ1-3; tentative D call: TRBD1 (6 bases). Germline CDR1 SGHDN, CDR2 FVKESK. The length of the CDR3 is 14 residues. With 4 bases removed from V and 2 bases from J, the gap between germline ends came to 9 bases. The CDR3 DNA follows: TGTGCCAGCAGCCGGACAGCCCCTGGAAACACCATATATTTT. This gives the protein CASSRTAPGNTIYF. The complete variable domain, with remaining parts taken from reference TRBV14 and TRBJ1-3, reads EAGVTQFPSHSVIEKGQTVTLRCDPISGHDNLYWYRRVMGKEIKFLLHFVKESKQDESGMPNNRFLAERTGGTYSTLKVQPAELEDSGVYFCASSRTAPGNTIYFGEGSWLTVV.

This clone was found once. This chain joins TRBV9 and TRBJ2-7, with 12 bases aligning to TRBD1. The germline CDR1 and CDR2 sequences are SGDLS and YYNGEE. There are 15 residues in the CDR3. V shed 3 bases and J 4 bases; nucleotides not matched to a gene: 5. The CDR3 sequence is CASSAGTGGWYEQYF. CDR3 in DNA: TGTGCCAGCAGCGCCGGGACAGGGGGCTGGTACGAGCAGTACTTC.

The gene calls are TRBV30 and TRBJ1-5; D might be TRBD1 (5 bases). This CDR3 comprises 14 residues. Germline-derived CDR1 and CDR2 are GTSNPN and SVGIG (reference sequence). V dropped 0 bases and J dropped 7 bases, with 13 bases sitting between them. CDR3 sequence: CAWSVAGSGQPQHF. The DNA of the CDR3 is TGTGCCTGGAGTGTAGCAGGGTCCGGGCAGCCCCAGCATTTT.

This chain joins TRBV3-1 (or the pseudogene TRBV3-2) and TRBJ1-2; TRBD1 is a possible D gene (6 bases). The V and J ends lost 0 bases and 5 bases respectively, with 13 bases between them. Germline V gene data show CDR1 as LGHDT and CDR2 as YNNKEL (reference sequence). The CDR3 runs to 15 residues. As DNA, the CDR3 is TGTGCCAGCAGCCAAGATCGAGGGGGTAGGTATGGCTACACCTTC. It codes for CASSQDRGGRYGYTF.

As DNA, the CDR3 is TGTGCCAGCAGCTTAGGACAGGGTCAAAGGTTGCAGTACTTC. Its protein product is CASSLGQGQRLQYF. The rearrangement links TRBV7-2 to TRBJ2-7; 7 bases align to TRBD1. Germline values: CDR1 SGHTA, CDR2 FQGNSA. The CDR3 extends over 14 amino acids. With V trimmed by 1 base and J by 9 bases, 9 bases remained unmatched.

V and J are TRBV28 and TRBJ1-1, with a possible D match to TRBD1 (6 bases). The CDR3 is 15 amino acids. Trimming left V 1 base short and J 4 bases short, with 13 bases between. Germline values: CDR1 MDHEN, CDR2 SYDVKM. CDR3 in DNA: TGTGCCAGCAGTTTATTGCCGACAGGCGGCACTGAAGCTTTCTTT. This gives the protein CASSLLPTGGTEAFF.

In its sample, this clone was seen a few times. V and J are TRBV6-5 and TRBJ1-6; D may be TRBD1 (5 bases). The CDR3 totals 15 residues. CDR1 is MNHEY, CDR2 SVGAGI, per germline. Trimming pared 6 bases from V and 6 bases from J, leaving 15 bases between. CDR3 DNA: TGTGCCAGCAGCCCCGCGGCAGGGTCTAATTCACCCCTCCACTTT. Translated: CASSPAAGSNSPLHF.

This clone was seen only once. The chain couples TRBV27 to TRBJ1-4; weak D call: TRBD1 (6 bases). V was clipped by 2 bases and J by 8 bases, with 12 bases between them. The CDR3 spans 14 residues. The germline V gene has CDR1 MNHEY and CDR2 SMNVEV (reference sequence). The CDR3 region is CASSLGGRWEKLFF. The CDR3 nucleotides are TGTGCCAGCAGTTTAGGGGGCAGGTGGGAAAAACTGTTTTTT.

This chain links TRBV18 with TRBJ1-4, with D possibly matching TRBD1 (6 bases). CDR1 KGHSH and CDR2 LQKENI come from the germline V gene. The CDR3 spans 16 residues. Trimming cost V 3 bases and J 7 bases, with 18 bases left between them. DNA for the CDR3: TGTGCCAGCTCACCCTACTACCGGGACACGTCTGAAAAACTGTTTTTT. This translates into CASSPYYRDTSEKLFF.

The gene calls are TRBV2 and TRBJ2-7; D remains ambiguous. Trimming removed 1 base from V and 1 base from J, with 11 bases in between. Germline CDR1 SNHLY, CDR2 FYNNEI. The CDR3 covers 15 residues. The CDR3 reads CASSEVEAFSYEQYF. In DNA, the CDR3 is TGTGCCAGCAGTGAAGTCGAAGCTTTTTCCTACGAGCAGTACTTC.